This passage covers 14 T cell receptor beta chains from one sample sequenced in a study of blood T cell repertoires in COVID-19. TCRdb keeps only in-frame clones here, not all; method: immunoSEQ multiplex PCR. Counted here are 300,000 to 450,000 clones, more than 70% occurring once; the ten biggest clones make up 1%. The sequenced sample consisted of PBMCs or T cells enriched from blood (not recorded which). These receptors all come from a woman in her 30s who had been exposed to COVID-19.

The chain combines TRBV7-3 with TRBJ2-7; D is perhaps TRBD1 (6 bases). CDR3 length: 13 amino acids. Trimming removed 1 base at V and 3 bases at J, with 7 bases between. Germline V gene sequence: CDR1 SGHTA, CDR2 FQGTGA. CDR3 protein: CASSLNRDYEQYF. Written as DNA, the CDR3 is TGTGCCAGCAGCTTAAACAGGGACTACGAGCAGTACTTC. Based on the CDR3 plus reference TRBV7-3 and TRBJ2-7, the full variable domain is GAGVSQTPSNKVTEKGKYVELRCDPISGHTALYWYRQSLGQGPEFLIYFQGTGAADDSGLPNDRFFAVRPEGSVSTLKIQRTERGDSAVYLCASSLNRDYEQYFGPGTRLTVT.

V and J are TRBV2 and TRBJ1-4; the match to TRBD1 covers 10 bases. Trimming took 6 bases from V and 12 from J; bases not matched to a gene: 7. Germline V gene data show CDR1 as SNHLY and CDR2 as FYNNEI. The length of the CDR3 is 13 residues. This CDR3 reads CASSGLDRGELFF. The CDR3 bases are TGTGCCAGCAGCGGATTGGACAGGGGGGAACTGTTTTTT.

CDR3 coding DNA: TGTGCCACCTCAAGGTGGGCACAGAGCACAGATACGCAGTATTTT. This translates into CATSRWAQSTDTQYF. The chain carries TRBV27 and TRBJ2-3; unclear D gene. Germline V gene sequence: CDR1 MNHEY, CDR2 SMNVEV (reference sequence). The germline V and J ends were trimmed by 10 bases and 0 bases, with 17 bases remaining between them. This CDR3 region has 15 residues.

The gene calls are TRBV5-1 and TRBJ1-4; D is ambiguous. Germline V gene data show CDR1 as SGHRS and CDR2 as YFSETQ. CDR3 size: 15 residues. The germline V and J ends were trimmed by 0 bases and 7 bases, with 13 bases remaining between them. The CDR3 DNA follows: TGCGCCAGCAGCTTGGGGTCGAGCGGAGGTGAAAAACTGTTTTTT. Translating gives CASSLGSSGGEKLFF.

The V gene is TRBV19, the J gene TRBJ2-1; D is possibly TRBD2 (6 bases). V shed 1 base and J shed 8 bases, with 15 bases lying between them. CDR3 size: 15 residues. The V gene's germline CDR1 is LNHDA and CDR2 SQIVND (reference sequence). The CDR3 is CASSIATPGSDEQFF. CDR3 coding DNA: TGTGCCAGTAGTATAGCCACCCCCGGGAGCGATGAGCAGTTCTTC.

This chain connects TRBV2 to TRBJ2-5, with D tentatively TRBD1 (7 bases). The CDR3 extends over 19 amino acids. The V end lost 4 bases, the J end lost 2 bases, and 26 bases lay between the germline ends. Looked up from germline, CDR1 is SNHLY and CDR2 is FYNNEI. In DNA, the CDR3 is TGTGCCAGCAGTGGCAGGAGGGACAGAAACAACACCGCTCAAGAGACCCAGTACTTC. Protein sequence: CASSGRRDRNNTAQETQYF.

A few counts support this clone. The CDR3 here is CASSYSTTSGYNEQFF. Here the CDR3 DNA reads TGTGCCAGCAGTTACTCCACGACTAGCGGATACAATGAGCAGTTCTTC. This rearrangement joins TRBV6-5 to TRBJ2-1; 9 bases match TRBD2. V was pared by 0 bases and J by 4 bases, with 4 bases of the junction left unmatched. The CDR3 is 16 amino acids. Looked up from germline, CDR1 is MNHEY and CDR2 is SVGAGI.

J is TRBJ2-2 and V is TRBV12-5; 11 positions match TRBD2. Germline trimming cut 5 bases from V and 3 bases from J; bases unmatched to any gene: 2. Germline-derived CDR1 and CDR2 are LGHNT and FRNRAP. CDR3 size: 15 residues. The chain's CDR3 is CASGPTSGDTGELFF. CDR3 DNA: TGTGCTAGTGGTCCGACTAGCGGGGACACCGGGGAGCTGTTTTTT.

The chain carries TRBV29-1 and TRBJ2-5; TRBD2 might be the D (6 bases). Per germline, CDR1 SQVTM and CDR2 ANQGSEA. V was trimmed by 1 base and J by 12 bases, leaving 6 bases between them. The CDR3 is made up of 9 amino acids. In DNA form, the CDR3 reads TGCAGCGTTGAAGGCGGGGAGTACTTC. Translation gives CSVEGGEYF.

This sequence joins TRBV28 and TRBJ1-6, with 8 bases fitting TRBD1. Germline V gene lookup returns CDR1 MDHEN and CDR2 SYDVKM. CDR3 length: 18 residues. V was clipped by 4 bases and J by 7 bases; unmatched bases: 15. The CDR3 bases are TGTGCCAGCAGTTCACTCCTCGACAGGGGCCGATGGAATTCACCCCTCCACTTT. It codes for CASSSLLDRGRWNSPLHF.

The genes are TRBV7-9 and TRBJ1-2; no clear D gene. CDR3 length: 12 amino acids. Germline CDR1 and CDR2: SEHNR and FQNEAQ (reference sequence). Trimming removed 0 bases at V and 4 bases at J, with 3 bases between. Here the CDR3 DNA reads TGTGCCAGCAGCTTAGCCAGCTATGGCTACACCTTC. Its translation: CASSLASYGYTF. The whole variable domain, remainder taken from reference TRBV7-9 and TRBJ1-2, is DTGVSQNPRHKITKRGQNVTFRCDPISEHNRLYWYRQTLGQGPEFLTYFQNEAQLEKSRLLSDRFSAERPKGSFSTLEIQRTEQGDSAMYLCASSLASYGYTFGSGTRLTVV.

The chain links TRBV5-4 to TRBJ2-5, with 11 bases that match TRBD2. The germline CDR1 and CDR2 sequences are SGHNT and YYREEE (reference sequence). This CDR3 has 15 amino acids. The V segment lost 2 bases and the J segment 4 bases; nucleotides outside the gene matches: 4. The CDR3 here is CASSLLAGAPETQYF. CDR3 nucleotides: TGTGCCAGCAGCTTACTAGCGGGAGCCCCAGAGACCCAGTACTTC. Variable domain in full (rest from reference TRBV5-4 and TRBJ2-5): ETGVTQSPTHLIKTRGQQVTLRCSSQSGHNTVSWYQQALGQGPQFIFQYYREEENGRGNFPPRFSGLQFPNYSSELNVNALELDDSALYLCASSLLAGAPETQYFGPGTRLLVL.

Only a few counts were recorded for this clone. The gene calls are TRBV19 and TRBJ1-5; possible D gene TRBD1, 5 bases. Germline CDR1 and CDR2: LNHDA and SQIVND (reference sequence). Trimming stripped 0 bases from V and 0 bases from J, with 6 bases between. CDR3 length: 15 residues. CDR3 sequence: CASSIDRASNQPQHF. Written as DNA, the CDR3 is TGTGCCAGTAGTATAGACAGGGCTAGCAATCAGCCCCAGCATTTT.

The CDR3 is CASSAGGSFGYTF. The DNA of the CDR3 is TGTGCCAGCAGCGCCGGTGGGAGTTTTGGCTACACCTTC. This chain uses TRBV7-3 with TRBJ1-2, with no clear D. The CDR3 runs 13 residues. V was trimmed by 5 bases and J by 7 bases, leaving 14 bases between them. Germline lookup yields CDR1 SGHTA and CDR2 FQGTGA.